This TCR beta chain was captured by sequencing in a study of T cell responses to AZD1222 COVID-19 vaccine. Only one count was recorded for this clone. The CDR3 is 13 amino acids. V lost 4 bases, J lost 5 bases, and 11 bases lay in between. The repertoire was sequenced with immunoSEQ multiplex PCR; TCRdb's copy has only in-frame clones and lacks some. The table lists 150,000 or so clones, around 89% of them singletons. V and J are TRBV12-3 or TRBV12-4 and TRBJ2-5; perhaps TRBD2 as D (6 bases). The receptor's source is an adult in good health. This sample comprised peripheral blood, obtained on day 0 of AZD1222 vaccination. CDR3 amino acids: CASSSGTAETQYF. CDR3 DNA: TGTGCCAGCAGTTCCGGGACTGCGGAGACCCAGTACTTC.